Following are 9 T cell receptor beta chains from one sample sequenced in a study of regulatory T cells in long-lasting Graves disease (dated by TCRdb to about 2021). Library preparation used multiplex PCR. The instrument given in TCRdb is Illumina HiSeq 4000. iRepertoire HTBI primers and Arm-PCR amplification of CDR3 regions were used to construct TCR beta libraries. TCRdb itself trimmed the public reads at Q25 with fastp, ran MiXCR and retained productive beta chains. CDR3 protein sequences are deduplicated, and each keeps its most common genes and DNA. For this sample there are about 220,000 distinct CDR3 sequences; roughly 18% appear just once. The ten largest clonotypes hold 12% of the sample. According to the study, the label for this sample's time point signals: newly diagnosed GD, antithyroid drugs for less than 3 months. RNA was extracted from PBMCs in TRIzol for both TCR sequencing and RNA sequencing.

The same sample was also used in a study of T cells in Graves' hyperthyroidism and ophthalmopathy.

The sample consisted of peripheral blood mononuclear cells (PBMCs), taken at new diagnosis, from a patient treated with antithyroid drugs. All receptors derive from a woman between 25 and 40 years old with Graves disease. Donor details come from another sample of the same person, matched by shared clones.

There are many counts of this clonotype. The chain is built from TRBV7-6 and TRBJ2-7; 8 bases fit TRBD1. Germline loops: CDR1 SGHVS, CDR2 FNYEAQ. V shed 2 bases, J shed 1 base, and the junction held 7 bases outside the gene matches. The CDR3 totals 16 residues. CDR3 sequence: CASSLQYRGLSYEQYF. CDR3 nucleotides: TGTGCCAGCAGCTTACAATACAGGGGGTTGTCCTACGAGCAGTACTTC.

In its sample, this clonotype was seen many times. The chain recombines TRBV29-1 with TRBJ2-7, with D perhaps TRBD1 (6 bases). The CDR3 consists of 11 residues. Trimming took 7 bases from V and 1 from J, leaving 8 bases between them. The germline V gene has CDR1 SQVTM and CDR2 ANQGSEA. CDR3 in DNA: TGCAGCGCCGGACAGTCCTACGAGCAGTACTTC. Translation: CSAGQSYEQYF.

Only a few counts were recorded for this clonotype. This chain uses TRBV3-1 with TRBJ2-7; no clear D gene. Germline-derived CDR1 and CDR2 are LGHDT and YNNKEL (reference sequence). The ends were cut back, 5 bases at V and 2 bases at J, with 7 bases in the middle. The CDR3 length is 12 residues. The DNA of the CDR3 is TGTGCCAGCAGCTCCTACCCCTACGAGCAGTACTTC. This translates into CASSSYPYEQYF.

The J gene is TRBJ2-5, the V gene TRBV27; 9 positions agree with TRBD1. There are 19 residues in the CDR3. After removal of 3 bases from V and 1 base from J, the junction contained 15 bases not matched to a gene. Germline V gene lookup returns CDR1 MNHEY and CDR2 SMNVEV (reference sequence). The CDR3 DNA sequence: TGTGCCAGCAGTTTCCCGAAGACCTCCGGGACAGGGCTCCAAGAGACCCAGTACTTC. Translation: CASSFPKTSGTGLQETQYF.

Many counts were recorded for this clonotype. The chain links TRBV6-5 to TRBJ1-2; D is undetermined. The CDR3 runs to 12 residues. V was trimmed by 4 bases and J by 8 bases, leaving 11 bases between them. Per the germline V gene, CDR1 is MNHEY and CDR2 is SVGAGI. This chain's CDR3 is CASSFTGIGYTF. The CDR3 DNA is TGTGCCAGCAGTTTCACCGGAATCGGCTACACCTTC.

This clonotype was seen at least ten times. The CDR3 coding sequence is TGTGCCACCTCGGGGATTACCGTTAGCACAGATACGCAGTATTTT. Translating gives CATSGITVSTDTQYF. The rearrangement uses TRBV15 and TRBJ2-3, with D tentatively TRBD2 (5 bases). Between the trimmed V and J ends, which lost 8 bases and 0 bases, there was a span of 15 bases. CDR1 is LNHNV, CDR2 YYDKDF, per germline (reference sequence). The CDR3 length is 15 residues.

The sample holds a few counts of this clonotype. This rearrangement joins TRBV15 to TRBJ1-6; D is ambiguous. Trimming shortened V by 1 base and J by 9 bases, and 13 bases separated the two germline ends. Germline V gene data show CDR1 as LNHNV and CDR2 as YYDKDF (reference sequence). The CDR3 consists of 15 residues. CDR3: CATSRGLRNGSPLHF. The CDR3 DNA follows: TGTGCCACCAGCAGAGGATTGAGGAACGGTTCACCCCTCCACTTT.

The J gene is TRBJ1-6, the V gene TRBV2; TRBD1 matches 8 bases. Germline V gives CDR1 SNHLY, CDR2 FYNNEI. The trim removed 4 bases at V and 10 bases at J, leaving 9 bases unmatched. This CDR3 contains 15 residues. CDR3 bases: TGTGCCAGCAGTGGCTGGACAGGGACGCAATCACCCCTCCACTTT. Protein: CASSGWTGTQSPLHF.

The chain joins TRBV2 to TRBJ2-1, with D maybe TRBD1 (5 bases). Germline CDR1 is SNHLY and CDR2 is FYNNEI. Trimming removed 5 bases from V and 7 bases from J, with 9 bases in between. This CDR3 has 12 amino acids. The CDR3 coding sequence is TGTGCCAGCAGTCGGACAATAAATGAGCAGTTCTTC. It specifies CASSRTINEQFF. Full variable domain (outside the CDR3, taken from reference TRBV2 and TRBJ2-1): EPEVTQTPSHQVTQMGQEVILRCVPISNHLYFYWYRQILGQKVEFLVSFYNNEISEKSEIFDDQFSVERPDGSNFTLKIRSTKLEDSAMYFCASSRTINEQFFGPGTRLTVL.